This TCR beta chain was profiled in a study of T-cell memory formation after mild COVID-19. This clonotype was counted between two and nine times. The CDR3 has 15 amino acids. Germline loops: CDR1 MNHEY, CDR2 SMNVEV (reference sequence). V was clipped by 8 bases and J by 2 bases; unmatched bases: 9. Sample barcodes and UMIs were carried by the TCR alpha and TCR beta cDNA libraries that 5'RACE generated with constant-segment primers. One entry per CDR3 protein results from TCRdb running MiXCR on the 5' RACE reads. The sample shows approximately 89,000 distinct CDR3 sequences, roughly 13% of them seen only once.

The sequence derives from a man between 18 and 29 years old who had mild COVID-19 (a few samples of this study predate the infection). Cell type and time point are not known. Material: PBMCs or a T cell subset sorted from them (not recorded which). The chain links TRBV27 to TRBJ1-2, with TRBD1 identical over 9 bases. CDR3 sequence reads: CASRDSGQGNYGYTF. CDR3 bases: TGTGCCAGCCGGGACTCGGGACAGGGAAACTATGGCTACACCTTC.